These 29 T cell receptor beta chains originate from one sample sequenced in a study of identical twins. MiXCR, applied by TCRdb to the 5' RACE reads, yields one record per CDR3 protein. The table has about 460,000 distinct CDR3 sequences, around 14% seen once. These data also featured in a second study, about yellow fever vaccine responses in identical twins.

Source material: CD4+ T cells sorted from blood. These receptor sequences come from a woman aged 18-35 years in good health.

This rearrangement joins TRBV4-2 to TRBJ2-2, with 9 positions matching TRBD2. V gave up 1 base and J gave up 6 bases; unmatched junction bases: 6. Germline CDR1 is LGHNA and CDR2 is YNFKEQ. The CDR3 length is 16 residues. The CDR3 DNA reads TGTGCCAGCAGCCAAGTGCGGGGGGGCTTCGCCGGGGAGCTGTTTTTT. Translating gives CASSQVRGGFAGELFF.

The chain recombines TRBV30 with TRBJ2-5, with 11 bases matching TRBD1. In germline, CDR1 is GTSNPN, CDR2 SVGIG (reference sequence). The CDR3 sequence is 15 residues long. V gave up 1 base and J gave up 5 bases; unmatched junction bases: 6. For the CDR3, the DNA is TGTGCCTGGAGTGCCCGGACAGGGGGCCGTGAGACCCAGTACTTC. Translated, it gives CAWSARTGGRETQYF.

This sequence joins TRBV7-9 and TRBJ1-1; TRBD1 might be the D (6 bases). This CDR3 region has 12 residues. V was shortened by 8 bases and J by 0 bases, with 7 bases between the two germline ends. Germline CDR1 reads SEHNR; CDR2 reads FQNEAQ (reference sequence). The CDR3 sequence: CASGQLNTEAFF. DNA for the CDR3: TGTGCCAGCGGACAGTTGAACACTGAAGCTTTCTTT.

This clonotype was seen a handful of times. This chain uses TRBV20-1 with TRBJ1-5, with D unclear. V was trimmed by 3 bases and J by 4 bases, leaving 16 bases between them. The CDR3 extends over 15 amino acids. Germline CDR1 is DFQATT and CDR2 is SNEGSKA (reference sequence). CDR3 in DNA: TGCAGTGCTAGTACCCCGCCAGCCTTAAATCAGCCCCAGCATTTT. Protein sequence: CSASTPPALNQPQHF.

This clonotype was seen many times. The chain couples TRBV10-3 to TRBJ1-6; TRBD1 matches at 7 bases. Unmatched junction bases numbered 10, after V lost 6 bases and J lost 8 bases. The CDR3 runs to 15 residues. CDR1 and CDR2 from the germline V gene are ENHRY and SYGVKD. The CDR3 nucleotides read TGTGCCATCAGGGTTGGGGGACAGTTTGATTCACCCCTCCACTTT. It specifies CAIRVGGQFDSPLHF.

This clonotype was observed a few times. V and J are TRBV6-1 and TRBJ2-1; D call uncertain. V was shortened by 1 base and J by 6 bases, with 7 bases between the two germline ends. The CDR3 length is 13 residues. Germline values: CDR1 MNHNS, CDR2 SASEGT. Here the CDR3 DNA reads TGTGCCAGCAGTGAAGGCCCTTTCAATGAGCAGTTCTTC. Protein product: CASSEGPFNEQFF.

The table lists this clonotype with a few counts. The chain uses TRBV15 and TRBJ2-3; 11 nucleotides match TRBD1. Germline-derived CDR1 and CDR2 are LNHNV and YYDKDF (reference sequence). V shed 5 bases and J 5 bases; nucleotides not matched to a gene: 6. The CDR3 spans 15 residues. The CDR3 sequence: CATSARGTGGDTQYF. The CDR3 bases are TGTGCCACCAGCGCACGAGGGACAGGGGGAGATACGCAGTATTTT.

The V gene is TRBV2, the J gene TRBJ2-7; D might be TRBD2 (5 bases). The CDR3 runs to 14 residues. Trimming shortened V by 6 bases and J by 2 bases, and 14 bases separated the two germline ends. Germline V gene sequence: CDR1 SNHLY, CDR2 FYNNEI. CDR3 bases: TGTGCCAGCAGCGGAGCGGCTACTCCCTACGAGCAGTACTTC. It translates to CASSGAATPYEQYF.

This clonotype turned up a few times. The chain employs TRBV25-1 and TRBJ2-5; D gene ambiguous. Germline V lookup: CDR1 MGHDK, CDR2 SYGVNS. Trimming left V 1 base short and J 2 bases short, with 11 bases between. The CDR3 contains 15 residues. The CDR3 loop is CASSESNLRQETQYF. CDR3 sequence (DNA): TGTGCCAGCAGTGAATCTAACCTGAGGCAAGAGACCCAGTACTTC.

CDR3 sequence: CASSFRTSGGARTQYF. CDR3 in DNA: TGTGCCAGCAGTTTCCGGACTAGCGGGGGGGCGCGCACGCAGTATTTT. This chain links TRBV27 with TRBJ2-3; TRBD2 aligns across 15 bases. J lost 9 bases, V lost 3 bases, and 7 bases had no gene match. In germline, CDR1 is MNHEY, CDR2 SMNVEV (reference sequence). The CDR3 is 16 amino acids.

As regards this clonotype: A much more abundant neighbour one base away suggests this may be a read error. This chain uses TRBV12-3 or TRBV12-4 with TRBJ2-3; D not resolved. The CDR3 is made up of 12 amino acids. Trimming left V 8 bases short and J 4 bases short, with 10 bases between. CDR3 protein: CASGKVSDTQYF. CDR3 nucleotide sequence: TGTGCCAGCGGAAAGGTCTCAGATACGCAGTATTTT.

This clonotype was seen a handful of times. This chain connects TRBV11-1 to TRBJ1-1; the D gene is possibly TRBD1 (5 bases). CDR3 size: 16 residues. Germline V gives CDR1 SGHAT, CDR2 FQDESV (reference sequence). Trimming left V 2 bases short and J 1 base short, with 14 bases between. CDR3 nucleotides: TGTGCCAGCAGCTTAAGGGCAGGGACGAGGAACACTGAAGCTTTCTTT. Translated: CASSLRAGTRNTEAFF. Based on the CDR3 plus reference TRBV11-1 and TRBJ1-1, the full variable domain is EAEVAQSPRYKITEKSQAVAFWCDPISGHATLYWYRQILGQGPELLVQFQDESVVDDSQLPKDRFSAERLKGVDSTLKIQPAELGDSAMYLCASSLRAGTRNTEAFFGQGTRLTVV.

In this sample, this clonotype turned up a few times. J is TRBJ1-1 and V is TRBV19, with no clear D. V lost 3 bases and J lost 1, with 6 bases in between. In germline, CDR1 is LNHDA, CDR2 SQIVND (reference sequence). The CDR3 totals 13 residues. The CDR3 protein is CASSIMENTEAFF. The DNA of the CDR3 is TGTGCCAGTAGTATTATGGAGAACACTGAAGCTTTCTTT. Variable domain in full (rest from reference TRBV19 and TRBJ1-1): DGGITQSPKYLFRKEGQNVTLSCEQNLNHDAMYWYRQDPGQGLRLIYYSQIVNDFQKGDIAEGYSVSREKKESFPLTVTSAQKNPTAFYLCASSIMENTEAFFGQGTRLTVV.

V is TRBV9 and J is TRBJ2-2; TRBD1 or TRBD2 may be the D gene (5 bases each). Germline values: CDR1 SGDLS, CDR2 YYNGEE. CDR3 length: 16 residues. V was cut by 1 base and J by 0 bases, with 10 bases left in between. Here the CDR3 DNA reads TGTGCCAGCAGCGTACCCGGGGCCTCGAACACCGGGGAGCTGTTTTTT. Its protein is CASSVPGASNTGELFF.

In DNA, the CDR3 is TGTGCCAGCAGCGTACAGGGTAACATTCAGTACTTC. Residues: CASSVQGNIQYF. The chain employs TRBV6-6 and TRBJ2-4; a possible D gene is TRBD1 (6 bases). Germline CDR1 MNHNY, CDR2 SVGAGI (reference sequence). V lost 6 bases and J lost 7, with 10 bases in between. This CDR3 has 12 amino acids.

This sequence joins TRBV4-2 and TRBJ2-3; tentative D call: TRBD1 (9 bases). The CDR3 covers 19 residues. The V end was cut by 5 bases, the J end by 1 base, with 25 bases between. Germline-derived CDR1 and CDR2 are LGHNA and YNFKEQ. The CDR3: CASSTPGGTGRGGTDTQYF. The DNA for the CDR3 is TGTGCCAGCAGCACCCCCGGTGGGACAGGGCGGGGGGGCACAGATACGCAGTATTTT.

The rearrangement uses TRBV12-3 or TRBV12-4 and TRBJ2-7; D unclear. CDR3 size: 14 residues. V dropped 7 bases and J dropped 1 base, with 14 bases sitting between them. CDR3 sequence (DNA): TGTGCCAGCAAAATCCGGGTAGGGTCCTACGAGCAGTACTTC. Its protein is CASKIRVGSYEQYF.

This chain uses TRBV11-2 with TRBJ1-1; possible D gene TRBD1, 5 bases. Germline values: CDR1 SGHAT, CDR2 FQNNGV. The CDR3 is 14 residues long. The V end was cut by 5 bases, the J end by 4 bases, with 14 bases between. The CDR3 DNA follows: TGTGCCAGCAGCCAACTCCCGGGGGGCACTGAAGCTTTCTTT. Translated, it gives CASSQLPGGTEAFF.

The chain uses TRBV5-1 and TRBJ2-1; tentative D call: TRBD2 (5 bases). From germline, CDR1 is SGHRS and CDR2 YFSETQ. The CDR3 consists of 16 residues. The germline V and J ends were trimmed by 6 bases and 0 bases, with 16 bases remaining between them. DNA of the CDR3: TGCGCCAGCAAGAGCGAGACGGGAAGCTCCTACAATGAGCAGTTCTTC. Translated: CASKSETGSSYNEQFF.

The rearrangement joins TRBV11-2 to TRBJ2-1, with 14 bases aligning to TRBD2. The CDR3 length is 17 residues. Germline CDR1 SGHAT, CDR2 FQNNGV. V shed 3 bases and J 4 bases; nucleotides not matched to a gene: 5. CDR3 amino acids: CASSFRLAGGLYNEQFF. Here the CDR3 DNA reads TGTGCCAGCAGCTTCCGACTAGCGGGGGGGCTTTACAATGAGCAGTTCTTC.

The sample holds a few counts of this clonotype. The genes are TRBV28 and TRBJ1-5; D gene ambiguous. V dropped 3 bases and J dropped 7 bases, with 16 bases sitting between them. The CDR3 length is 15 residues. In germline, CDR1 is MDHEN, CDR2 SYDVKM. The CDR3 sequence is CASSFSARRLQPQHF. The CDR3 coding sequence is TGTGCCAGCAGTTTCTCGGCCCGGAGGTTGCAGCCCCAGCATTTT.

This clonotype was picked up a small number of times. The chain employs TRBV5-1 and TRBJ1-2; D remains ambiguous. Trimming removed 4 bases at V and 7 bases at J, with 23 bases between. Germline V gene lookup returns CDR1 SGHRS and CDR2 YFSETQ. The length of the CDR3 is 16 residues. The CDR3 sequence is CASSAEVLGAVGGYTF. Written as DNA, the CDR3 is TGCGCCAGCAGCGCGGAGGTTCTGGGCGCAGTAGGTGGCTACACCTTC.

This clonotype was observed a handful of times. The V and J genes are TRBV3-1 and TRBJ1-2, with 10 nucleotides matching TRBD1. V lost 1 base and J lost 4; bases outside the gene matches: 6. Germline CDR1 LGHDT, CDR2 YNNKEL (reference sequence). There are 16 residues in the CDR3. CDR3 loop: CASSQVSGTGVYGYTF. The CDR3 DNA sequence: TGTGCCAGCAGCCAAGTTTCCGGGACAGGGGTCTATGGCTACACCTTC.

This clonotype was seen ten or more times. The chain has TRBV6-1 and TRBJ2-3; 9 positions agree with TRBD1. Germline CDR1 is MNHNS and CDR2 is SASEGT. The CDR3 length is 15 residues. The J segment lost 4 bases and the V segment lost 8 bases, leaving 10 bases of the junction unmatched. DNA of the CDR3: TGTGCCAGCTTACCGGGACAGGGTGTTGCAGATACGCAGTATTTT. Translated: CASLPGQGVADTQYF.

The chain combines TRBV5-1 with TRBJ2-3; no definite D call. V was trimmed by 9 bases and J by 0 bases, leaving 11 bases between them. There are 13 residues in the CDR3. Looked up from germline, CDR1 is SGHRS and CDR2 is YFSETQ. The CDR3 nucleotides read TGCGCCACCTCCGAAGGGAGCACAGATACGCAGTATTTT. Translation gives CATSEGSTDTQYF. Using reference TRBV5-1 and TRBJ2-3 for the parts outside the CDR3, the full variable domain is KAGVTQTPRYLIKTRGQQVTLSCSPISGHRSVSWYQQTPGQGLQFLFEYFSETQRNKGNFPGRFSGRQFSNSRSEMNVSTLELGDSALYLCATSEGSTDTQYFGPGTRLTVL.

Turning to this clonotype: The junction departs from the called germline gene at one end, perhaps through a read error. The rearrangement joins TRBV7-2 to TRBJ2-7, with 13 bases fitting TRBD2. CDR3 length: 14 amino acids. Looked up from germline, CDR1 is SGHTA and CDR2 is FQGNSA. The CDR3 DNA reads TGTGCCAGCAGCTCGGGACTAGCGGGATCTACACAGGGCTTC. Amino acid sequence: CASSSGLAGSTQGF. The complete variable domain, with remaining parts taken from reference TRBV7-2 and TRBJ2-7, reads GAGVSQSPSNKVTEKGKDVELRCDPISGHTALYWYRQSLGQGLEFLIYFQGNSAPDKSGLPSDRFSAERTGGSVSTLTIQRTQQEDSAVYLCASSSGLAGSTQGFGPGTRLTVT.

The chain combines TRBV5-1 with TRBJ2-7; no clear D. Trimming left V 0 bases short and J 4 bases short, with 8 bases between. CDR1 is SGHRS, CDR2 YFSETQ, per germline. The CDR3 extends over 13 amino acids. CDR3 bases: TGCGCCAGCAGCTTGGTACCCCAGTACGAGCAGTACTTC. Protein: CASSLVPQYEQYF. Looking up the rest from reference TRBV5-1 and TRBJ2-7 gives the full variable domain: KAGVTQTPRYLIKTRGQQVTLSCSPISGHRSVSWYQQTPGQGLQFLFEYFSETQRNKGNFPGRFSGRQFSNSRSEMNVSTLELGDSALYLCASSLVPQYEQYFGPGTRLTVT.

This clonotype was seen repeatedly, ten times or more. The chain joins TRBV7-2 to TRBJ2-3, with a possible D match to TRBD2 (5 bases). The CDR3 runs 14 residues. Germline CDR1 SGHTA, CDR2 FQGNSA. The germline V and J ends were trimmed by 3 bases and 4 bases, with 11 bases remaining between them. The CDR3 loop reads CASSFFFGADTQYF. The CDR3, as DNA: TGTGCCAGCAGCTTCTTTTTCGGGGCAGATACGCAGTATTTT.

The chain recombines TRBV7-6 with TRBJ2-2, with 7 bases that match TRBD2. The germline CDR1 and CDR2 sequences are SGHVS and FNYEAQ. V lost 3 bases, J lost 5 bases, and 12 bases stayed unmatched. CDR3 length: 17 amino acids. The CDR3 region has the DNA TGTGCCAGCAGCTTTTTTGGCCAGCGGGGTCATACCGGGGAGCTGTTTTTT. Translating it yields CASSFFGQRGHTGELFF.